Listed here is a single TCR beta chain. Primers included in the PCR were 60 Vbeta and 13 Jbeta primers. Repertoires were generated with immunoSEQ multiplex PCR, while TCRdb's copy carries only in-frame clones and drops some. Among 80,000 to 100,000 clones listed, around 68% were seen once. With 4 bases clipped from V and 1 base from J, the junction kept 6 bases outside the gene matches. This CDR3 spans 15 amino acids. CDR1 and CDR2 from the germline V gene are MGHRA and YSYEKL. The data belong to a study of cytomegalovirus exposure and HLA in healthy donors. The TCR originated in a man over 45 in good health and CMV-seronegative. The V call is TRBV4-1, the J call TRBJ2-7; 8 bases align to TRBD1. The specimen sequenced was PBMCs. CDR3 loop: CASSLAGQGSYEQYF. The DNA of the CDR3 is TGCGCCAGCAGCCTAGCCGGACAGGGATCCTACGAGCAGTACTTC.